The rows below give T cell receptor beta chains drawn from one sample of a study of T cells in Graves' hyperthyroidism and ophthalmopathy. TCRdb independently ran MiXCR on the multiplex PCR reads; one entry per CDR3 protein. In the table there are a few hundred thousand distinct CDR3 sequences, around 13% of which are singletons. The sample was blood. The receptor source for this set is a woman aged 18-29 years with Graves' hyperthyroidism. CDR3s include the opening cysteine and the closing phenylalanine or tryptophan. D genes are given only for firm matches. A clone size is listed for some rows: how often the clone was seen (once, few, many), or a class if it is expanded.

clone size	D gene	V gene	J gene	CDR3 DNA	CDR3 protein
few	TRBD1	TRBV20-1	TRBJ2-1	TGCAGTGCTAGAGCCCTCAGGGGGAGAGGGGGTGGTGAGCAGTTCTTC	CSARALRGRGGGEQFF
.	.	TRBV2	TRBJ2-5	TGTGCCAGCATGGGAAGGAGCTATCGGCAAGAGACCCAGTACTTC	CASMGRSYRQETQYF
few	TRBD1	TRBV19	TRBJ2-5	TGTGCCAGTAGTCTCTACCGACAGGGGAGTCTCCAAGAGACCCAGTACTTC	CASSLYRQGSLQETQYF
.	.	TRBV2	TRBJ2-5	TGTGCCAGCGCGGGAACAGGGGTCGAAGAGACCCAGTACTTC	CASAGTGVEETQYF
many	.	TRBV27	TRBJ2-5	TGTGCCAGCAGTTTAGGGGGGCGCCTTGGGACCCAGTACTTC	CASSLGGRLGTQYF
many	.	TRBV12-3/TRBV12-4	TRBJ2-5	TGTGCCAGCAGTCAACGGACAGTCCAAGAGACCCAGTACTTC	CASSQRTVQETQYF
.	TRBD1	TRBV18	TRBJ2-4	TGTGCCAGCTCAGCGCGACAGGGGGCCAAAAACATTCAGTACTTC	CASSARQGAKNIQYF
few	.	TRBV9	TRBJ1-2	TGTGCCAGCAGCGTAGACAAGTATGGCTACACCTTC	CASSVDKYGYTF
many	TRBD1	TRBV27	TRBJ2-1	TGTGCCAGCAGTCAAAGGGGGAGACAGGGGGTGAACAATGAGCAGTTCTTC	CASSQRGRQGVNNEQFF
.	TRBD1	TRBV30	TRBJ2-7	TGTGCCTGGAGGGGGACAGGGACCTACGAGCAGTACTTC	CAWRGTGTYEQYF
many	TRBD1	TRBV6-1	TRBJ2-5	TGTGCCAGCAGTCCAGGGGGTATGAAGACCCAGTACTTC	CASSPGGMKTQYF
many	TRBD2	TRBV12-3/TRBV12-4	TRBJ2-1	TGTGCCAGCAAGTCACTAGCGGGAACCTACAATGAGCAGTTCTTC	CASKSLAGTYNEQFF
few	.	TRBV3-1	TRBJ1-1	TGTGCCAGCAGCCAAGATTTAATCAACAGGGTTGAAGCTTTCTTT	CASSQDLINRVEAFF
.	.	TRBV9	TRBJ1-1	TGTGCCAGCAGCGTGGTTGCGGGAGCTGAAGCTTTCTTT	CASSVVAGAEAFF
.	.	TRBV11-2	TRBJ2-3	TGTGCCAGCAGCTTAGATATCACAGATACGCAGTATTTT	CASSLDITDTQYF
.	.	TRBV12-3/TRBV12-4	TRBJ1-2	TGTGCCAGCAGTTTAGCGAGACAGGAGGGCTACACCTTC	CASSLARQEGYTF
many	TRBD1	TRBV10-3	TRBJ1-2	TGTGCCATCAGGTCCGGGACAGAGGGTTATGGCTACACCTTC	CAIRSGTEGYGYTF
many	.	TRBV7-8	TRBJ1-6	TGTGCCAGCAGCTTACCCTCAGATAATTCACCCCTCCACTTT	CASSLPSDNSPLHF
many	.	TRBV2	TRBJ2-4	TGTGCCAGCAGTGATTACGGCGGCATTCAGTACTTC	CASSDYGGIQYF
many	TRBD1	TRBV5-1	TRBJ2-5	TGCGCCAGCAGCACCTACGCAGACAGGGGAGAGACCCAGTACTTC	CASSTYADRGETQYF
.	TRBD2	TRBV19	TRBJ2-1	TGTGCCAGTAGTATTCTTCTCGGGGGGAGCTCCTACAATGAGCAGTTCTTC	CASSILLGGSSYNEQFF
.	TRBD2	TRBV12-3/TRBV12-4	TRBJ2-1	TGTGCCAGCAGCAAGCGGGGGCGCGGGCAGTTCTTC	CASSKRGRGQFF